This is a list of T cell receptor beta chains from one sample in a study of CXCR3-negative and CXCR3-positive naive CD8 T cells. One entry per CDR3 protein, without DNA, is what TCRdb gives after re-calling the 5' RACE reads. There are 150,000 or so distinct CDR3 sequences in the sample, with about 0.44% held by the top ten. Sample: naive CXCR3+ CD8+ T cells from blood. Receptors originate from a human donor in good health. Some clones in this sample may be carry-over from other donors' samples. The CDR3 runs from the conserved cysteine through the conserved F or W. Fields, in order: V gene, J gene, CDR3 protein.

TRBV7-7	TRBJ1-4	CASSSLRVRNEKLFF
TRBV28	TRBJ2-7	CASSTNRGWEGYEQYF
TRBV21-1	TRBJ2-3	CASSKALGTACTDTQYF
TRBV3-1	TRBJ2-5	CASSQVAGGVMETQYF
TRBV4-1	TRBJ2-2	CASSRAYTNTGELFF
TRBV7-9	TRBJ1-2	CASSPRLLLNYGYTF
TRBV7-9	TRBJ2-7	CASRPTGGYEQYF
TRBV15	TRBJ1-2	CATSRDTPGQGAYGYTF
TRBV12-3/TRBV12-4	TRBJ2-2	CASSSAARELFF
TRBV7-9	TRBJ2-1	CASSLGPSRHAYNEQFF
TRBV29-1	TRBJ1-2	CSVPPGSGGYTF
TRBV12-3/TRBV12-4	TRBJ2-1	CASLATYNEQFF
TRBV7-9	TRBJ2-3	CASSLRLDRLSTGTQYF
TRBV10-3	TRBJ2-7	CAILSGTYEQYF
TRBV7-3	TRBJ2-3	CASSLSGLAGITDTQYF
TRBV19	TRBJ2-1	CATGYGGRARYNEQFF
TRBV12-3/TRBV12-4	TRBJ2-7	CASSFGLAGGPYEQYF
TRBV7-9	TRBJ1-4	CASSLWGGPNPGATNEKLFF
TRBV5-6	TRBJ2-7	CASSLVGGGSDEQYF
TRBV5-1	TRBJ2-7	CASSRSYEQYF
TRBV29-1	TRBJ1-3	CSVLTIGNTIYF
TRBV7-2	TRBJ2-1	CASSPYRGMGRGGDEQFF
TRBV12-3/TRBV12-4	TRBJ1-6	CASSLEQGVPLHF
TRBV6-4	TRBJ2-3	CASSLGIAGGTDTQYF
TRBV28	TRBJ1-1	CASSFRVGTGYTEAFF
TRBV7-2	TRBJ1-1	CASRSPGNTEAFF
TRBV7-2	TRBJ2-1	CASSLVFPTPGREQFF
TRBV2	TRBJ1-3	CASRTGRGPGNTIYF
TRBV27	TRBJ2-3	CASGDSPDTQYF
TRBV7-3	TRBJ2-1	CASSLGVAAEQFF
TRBV2	TRBJ2-3	CASRGLAGGPDTQYF
TRBV28	TRBJ2-2	CASSPRTSHTGELFF
TRBV14	TRBJ2-2	CASSQGITSGRTGELFF
TRBV15	TRBJ1-2	CATSRRSGDYGYTF
TRBV20-1	TRBJ2-1	CSARDRGYSEQFF
TRBV4-3	TRBJ2-1	CASSQDDQRMLYNEQFF
TRBV4-1	TRBJ1-5	CASSQRSGVRQPQHF
TRBV28	TRBJ2-1	CASSPSVDRGDNEQFF
TRBV7-9	TRBJ1-4	CASSLGPLDSNEKLFF
TRBV4-1	TRBJ2-3	CASSQDGAGDSRDTQYF
TRBV5-1	TRBJ2-1	CASSSGQDNEQFF
TRBV2	TRBJ2-7	CASSEDPGQFLYEQYF
TRBV4-3	TRBJ2-1	CASSQDPGARVSEQFF
TRBV20-1	TRBJ2-2	CSASVLAGVNPGELFF
TRBV6-6	TRBJ1-5	CASTLYSNQPQHF
TRBV20-1	TRBJ2-5	CSARDSESEYQETQYF
TRBV12-3/TRBV12-4	TRBJ1-4	CASSAKGRTGRKLFF
TRBV7-6	TRBJ2-3	CASSLGGGADTQYF